This TCR beta chain was sequenced in a study of immune evolution from preneoplasia to lung adenocarcinoma. Points from the study as a whole: Normal lung had the highest top T cell clone frequencies.

TCRdb's copy holds only in-frame clones and misses some; the assay was immunoSEQ multiplex PCR. The data show about 4,900 clones, just over 75% seen once. This CDR3 has 19 residues. V lost 2 bases and J lost 0, with 17 bases in between. Germline assignment: CDR1 SNHLY and CDR2 FYNNEI. With regard to this clone: Its antigen remains unidentified.

H&E slides confirmed each diagnosis, reviewed by two pathologists independently. The chain is built from TRBV2 and TRBJ2-6; D remains ambiguous. The clonotype originates from a person aged 55-80 years with lung adenocarcinoma. The material sequenced was FFPE minimally invasive lung adenocarcinoma tissue. CDR3 DNA: TGTGCCAGCAGTGAAAGGTGGATAAACAGTGTCTCTGGGGCCAACGTCCTGACTTTC. Amino acid sequence: CASSERWINSVSGANVLTF.